Listed below are T cell receptor beta chains from one sample, sequenced in a study of blood T cell repertoires in COVID-19. Libraries were prepared by immunoSEQ multiplex PCR; TCRdb keeps only in-frame clonotypes and omits some of them. The sample records 220,000 or so clones, 60% to 85% being singletons. The specimen sequenced was peripheral blood. These receptors all come from a woman in her 70s with acute or convalescent COVID-19. Both conserved end residues are part of each CDR3. A D gene is named only where the DNA matches it firmly. Only some rows state a clone size, as once, few, many or a class for expanded clones.

v_gene	abundance	d_gene	j_gene	CDR3nt	CDR3aa
TRBV4-2	.	TRBD1	TRBJ1-2	TGTGCCAGCAGCCAAGATCCGGCAGGGGGAGTCTCGGGCTACACCTTC	CASSQDPAGGVSGYTF
TRBV18	.	TRBD2	TRBJ2-1	TGTGCCAGCTCACCAGCGCGGGAGCACTACAATGAGCAGTTCTTC	CASSPAREHYNEQFF
TRBV7-2	.	.	TRBJ2-3	TGTGCCAGCAGCTTTGGACTATTCGGGGATACGCAGTATTTT	CASSFGLFGDTQYF
TRBV15	few	.	TRBJ1-5	TGTGCCACCAGCAGCCCAACAGGGAAACAGCCCCAGCATTTT	CATSSPTGKQPQHF
TRBV28	.	.	TRBJ1-1	TGTGCCAGTCACATCCAATCGATGAACACTGAAGCTTTCTTT	CASHIQSMNTEAFF
TRBV11-2	few	TRBD2	TRBJ2-7	TGTGCCAGCAGCTTAGCGGGAGGGAGCTACGAGCAGTACTTC	CASSLAGGSYEQYF
TRBV27	.	.	TRBJ2-7	TGTGCCAGCAGTGCCCTTAGCGGCTACGAGCAGTACTTC	CASSALSGYEQYF
TRBV18	once	TRBD1	TRBJ1-5	TGTGCCAGCTCACCTCAACAGGGGGAGCATCAGCCCCAGCATTTT	CASSPQQGEHQPQHF
TRBV27	.	TRBD1	TRBJ1-4	TGTGCCAGCAGTCCCTGGACAGGGACCATTAATGAAAAACTGTTTTTT	CASSPWTGTINEKLFF
TRBV28	.	.	TRBJ1-2	TGTGCCAGCAGTTTGGGAGGGCTGGAATATGGCTACACCTTC	CASSLGGLEYGYTF
TRBV15	.	.	TRBJ1-4	TGTGCCACCAGCAGAGATGATAAACAGCCGAATGAAAAACTGTTTTTT	CATSRDDKQPNEKLFF
TRBV27	.	TRBD2	TRBJ2-3	TGTGCCAGCACCCGGAAAGGACTAGCGGGTAGGACAGATACGCAGTATTTT	CASTRKGLAGRTDTQYF
TRBV5-1	.	TRBD2	TRBJ2-1	TGCGCCAGCAGCTTGTTGCCCCCGGCTAGCGGGGTGGTAGATGAGCAGTTCTTC	CASSLLPPASGVVDEQFF
TRBV7-6	.	TRBD2	TRBJ2-7	TGTGCCAGCAGCGCGACTAGCGGACCCTACGAGCAGTACTTC	CASSATSGPYEQYF
TRBV19	few	TRBD2	TRBJ2-5	TGTGCCAGTAGTACGGGACTAGCGGGGCAAGAGACCCAGTACTTC	CASSTGLAGQETQYF
TRBV29-1	.	.	TRBJ1-1	TGCAGCTCGCGCCCTCGGGGGAACACTGAAGCTTTCTTT	CSSRPRGNTEAFF
TRBV3-1/TRBV3-2	few	TRBD1	TRBJ1-1	TGTGCCAGCAGCCGGACGGACAGGGGATCGACTGAAGCTTTCTTT	CASSRTDRGSTEAFF
TRBV28	few	TRBD1	TRBJ1-2	TGTGCCAGCAGCAAACCCGGGACAGGGCGGGGCTACACCTTC	CASSKPGTGRGYTF
TRBV6-6	.	TRBD1	TRBJ1-1	TGTGCCAGCACCCTCGAGGGACAGCTGAACACTGAAGCTTTCTTT	CASTLEGQLNTEAFF
TRBV18	.	.	TRBJ1-2	TGTGCCAGCTCACCACCGGTGAAGGGGCCCTATGGCTACACCTTC	CASSPPVKGPYGYTF
TRBV2	.	.	TRBJ1-1	TGTGCCAGCAGTGAAGAACAGAACACTGAAGCTTTCTTT	CASSEEQNTEAFF
TRBV28	.	TRBD2	TRBJ2-7	TGTGCCAGCAGTTTATTCGGGAGGGCTGTCTACGAGCAGTACTTC	CASSLFGRAVYEQYF
TRBV5-8	.	TRBD1	TRBJ2-2	TGTGCCAGCAGCTCCGGGACAGGGGTTCACACCGGGGAGCTGTTTTTT	CASSSGTGVHTGELFF
TRBV5-1	.	.	TRBJ2-3	TGCGCCAGCAGCTTGGCGGTAGATACGCAGTATTTT	CASSLAVDTQYF
TRBV6-8	.	.	TRBJ2-2	TGTGCCAGCAGTTACGACTCCTTAGCGCGGGGAGCTGTTTTT	CASSYDSLARGAVF
TRBV20-1	.	.	TRBJ2-1	TGCAGTGCTAGTAATAGCGACCCGAACAATGAGCAGTTCTTC	CSASNSDPNNEQFF
TRBV11-2	once	.	TRBJ1-6	TGTGCCAGCAGCCTCTACTCCTCTGGGAGCTCCTATAATTCACCCCTCCACTTT	CASSLYSSGSSYNSPLHF
TRBV7-9	.	TRBD2	TRBJ2-7	TGTGCCAGCAGCCGAGGGACTAGCAGAACCTACGAGCAGTACTTC	CASSRGTSRTYEQYF
TRBV24-1	.	.	TRBJ2-7	TGTGCCACTTCGCGGGACTCGACCTACGAGCAGTACTTC	CATSRDSTYEQYF
TRBV5-1	.	TRBD1	TRBJ2-2	TGCGCCAGCAGCTCTGGGACAGTGAACACCGGGGAGCTGTTTTTT	CASSSGTVNTGELFF
TRBV24-1	.	TRBD2	TRBJ2-1	TGTGCCACCAGTGATCCGAGCGGGAGGGTTGAATACAATGAGCAGTTCTTC	CATSDPSGRVEYNEQFF
TRBV7-9	once	TRBD2	TRBJ2-2	TGTGCCAGCAGCTTAGCGACTAGCGGGAGTGACACCGGGGAGCTGTTTTTT	CASSLATSGSDTGELFF
TRBV11-2	.	TRBD1	TRBJ2-3	TGTGCCAGCAGCTTAGGAGTTGGGGGGACAGGGGGAACAGATACGCAGTATTTT	CASSLGVGGTGGTDTQYF
TRBV25-1	.	TRBD2	TRBJ2-7	TGTGCCAGCAGTGTCTTACTAGCGGGCGAGCAGTACTTC	CASSVLLAGEQYF
TRBV6-4	.	.	TRBJ2-1	TGTGCCAGCAGTGACTCTCCAGGGGGGATGAGAAAGCAGTTCTTC	CASSDSPGGMRKQFF
TRBV30	.	.	TRBJ1-1	TGTGCCTGGAGTGTACGGGTGGGGGGGGACGCTTTCTTT	CAWSVRVGGDAFF
TRBV5-4	.	TRBD2	TRBJ2-7	TGTGCCAGCAGCCCAGCGGGAGGGTCCTACGAGCAGTACTTC	CASSPAGGSYEQYF
TRBV29-1	.	.	TRBJ1-1	TGCAGCGTTGCCGCCGGTCTGAACACTGAAGCTTTCTTT	CSVAAGLNTEAFF
TRBV9	.	TRBD2	TRBJ2-7	TGTGCCAGCAGCGCAGCGGGAGCGGGGGAGCAGTACTTC	CASSAAGAGEQYF
TRBV27	.	.	TRBJ2-5	TGTGCCAGCAGTCCAGGAGACAGGCGGCAAGAGACCCAGTACTTC	CASSPGDRRQETQYF
TRBV2	once	.	TRBJ1-1	TGTGCCAGCAGTGAGTACGGAGGGAACACTGAAGCTTTCTTT	CASSEYGGNTEAFF
TRBV18	few	TRBD1	TRBJ2-5	TGTGCCAGCTCACCACTGGCCAGGGGGTTGGAGACCCAGTACTTC	CASSPLARGLETQYF
TRBV28	.	TRBD1	TRBJ2-4	TGTGCCAGCAGTGGACAGGGCTTAGCCAAAAACATTCAGTACTTC	CASSGQGLAKNIQYF
TRBV5-1	.	.	TRBJ1-1	TGCGCCAGCACCCTCGTAGGCGGCCTCACTGAAGCTTTCTTT	CASTLVGGLTEAFF
TRBV28	few	.	TRBJ2-3	TGTGCCAGCAGTTTAAGGGACACTCCGGATACGCAGTATTTT	CASSLRDTPDTQYF
TRBV11-2	few	.	TRBJ2-2	TGTGCCAGCAGCTTAAGTGCGCGGAGGACCGGGGAGCTGTTTTTT	CASSLSARRTGELFF
TRBV5-1	.	TRBD2	TRBJ2-3	TGCGCCAGCAGCCCCGCGAGCGGGAGCACTACGCAGTATTTT	CASSPASGSTTQYF
TRBV28	.	TRBD2	TRBJ2-3	TGTGCCAGCAGTAAACCGGGACTAGGCACGAATACGCAGTATTTT	CASSKPGLGTNTQYF
TRBV5-1	.	TRBD2	TRBJ2-5	TGCGCCAGCAGCGCCCCGGGGGAGGGATGGGAGACCCAGTACTTC	CASSAPGEGWETQYF